This T cell receptor (beta chain) came from a study of control samples from healthy donors and cancer patients. Only in-frame clones appear in the TCRdb table, and some are missing; sequencing was by immunoSEQ multiplex PCR. The sample records roughly 120,000 clones, around 88% being singletons. Germline CDR1 and CDR2: SGDLS and YYNGEE. V trimming: 3 bases; J trimming: 0 bases; junction bases outside the gene matches: 5. The CDR3 runs 16 residues. This sequence joins TRBV9 and TRBJ2-2; TRBD1 agrees at 7 bases. Sequenced material: blood. The receptor comes from a woman aged 45-65 years in good health. CDR3: CASSASGTANTGELFF. The CDR3 DNA is TGTGCCAGCAGCGCCTCCGGGACAGCGAACACCGGGGAGCTGTTTTTT. Variable domain in full (rest from reference TRBV9 and TRBJ2-2): DSGVTQTPKHLITATGQRVTLRCSPRSGDLSVYWYQQSLDQGLQFLIQYYNGEERAKGNILERFSAQQFPDLHSELNLSSLELGDSALYFCASSASGTANTGELFFGEGSRLTVL.